The 8 T cell receptor beta chains below were found in one sample sequenced in a study of cytomegalovirus exposure and HLA in healthy donors. Vbeta (60) and Jbeta (13) primers were used in the PCR. Measured with immunoSEQ multiplex PCR; TCRdb has only the in-frame clones, and not every one. Among some 130,000 clones listed, 80% were seen once. The sequencing sample was made of PBMCs. Every receptor here comes from a man aged 40-55 years in good health and CMV-seronegative.

The chain links TRBV10-3 to TRBJ1-6, with D hard to call. The V gene lost 5 bases and the J gene lost 0 bases, with 14 bases spanning the gap. The germline V gene has CDR1 ENHRY and CDR2 SYGVKD. The CDR3 is made up of 17 amino acids. DNA for the CDR3: TGTGCCATCAGTTCGCTCGAGGGAAACTCCTATAATTCACCCCTCCACTTT. This encodes CAISSLEGNSYNSPLHF.

V gene TRBV28 combines with J gene TRBJ1-2; weak D call: TRBD1 (6 bases). The CDR3 runs 13 residues. V was shortened by 9 bases and J by 5 bases, with 16 bases between the two germline ends. The germline V gene has CDR1 MDHEN and CDR2 SYDVKM. This CDR3 reads CASWGQGLYGYTF. As DNA, the CDR3 is TGTGCCAGTTGGGGGCAGGGATTGTATGGCTACACCTTC.

This chain uses TRBV10-3 with TRBJ2-3; 11 nucleotides align to TRBD1. Looked up from germline, CDR1 is ENHRY and CDR2 is SYGVKD. V shed 10 bases and J 2 bases; nucleotides not matched to a gene: 5. The CDR3 is 14 residues long. This chain's CDR3 is CATVGQGATDTQYF. The CDR3 nucleotides are TGTGCCACCGTCGGACAGGGGGCCACAGATACGCAGTATTTT.

This clone was picked up a small number of times. The chain is built from TRBV28 and TRBJ2-7, with 9 positions matching TRBD1. V lost 10 bases to trimming and J lost 6 bases; unmatched junction nucleotides: 13. CDR3 size: 14 residues. Germline V gene data show CDR1 as MDHEN and CDR2 as SYDVKM. CDR3 protein: CATIGWDRVSEQYF. The DNA for the CDR3 is TGTGCCACAATCGGATGGGACAGGGTTTCCGAGCAGTACTTC. The full variable domain, its missing parts supplied by reference TRBV28 and TRBJ2-7, is DVKVTQSSRYLVKRTGEKVFLECVQDMDHENMFWYRQDPGLGLRLIYFSYDVKMKEKGDIPEGYSVSREKKERFSLILESASTNQTSMYLCATIGWDRVSEQYFGPGTRLTVT.

The chain uses TRBV5-1 and TRBJ2-7; 7 bases align to TRBD1. The CDR3 totals 14 residues. From germline, CDR1 is SGHRS and CDR2 YFSETQ. J lost 3 bases, V lost 4 bases, and 7 bases had no gene match. This chain's CDR3 is CASSRRTGGYEQYF. CDR3 nucleotide sequence: TGCGCCAGCAGCCGGAGGACAGGCGGCTACGAGCAGTACTTC.

The chain recombines TRBV6-1 with TRBJ1-2; 7 bases map to TRBD1. V lost 6 bases and J lost 2; bases outside the gene matches: 9. Germline V gives CDR1 MNHNS, CDR2 SASEGT. This CDR3 is built from 15 residues. This CDR3 reads CASSSGTANNYGYTF. The CDR3 region has the DNA TGTGCCAGCAGCTCCGGGACAGCCAACAACTATGGCTACACCTTC.

The chain couples TRBV2 to TRBJ2-5; D perhaps matches TRBD1 (7 bases). Between the trimmed V and J ends, which lost 7 bases and 5 bases, there was a span of 23 bases. Per germline, CDR1 SNHLY and CDR2 FYNNEI. CDR3 size: 16 residues. The CDR3 DNA reads as TGTGCCAGCATTGCCTCCCACAGGGCAGGGGGGGAGACCCAGTACTTC. Encoded protein: CASIASHRAGGETQYF.

The chain uses TRBV15 and TRBJ2-3, with unresolved D. CDR1 LNHNV and CDR2 YYDKDF come from the germline V gene (reference sequence). The CDR3 consists of 15 residues. Trimming cost V 0 bases and J 5 bases, with 12 bases left between them. For the CDR3, the DNA is TGTGCCACCAGCAGAGATGAGGCTAGAGGAGATACGCAGTATTTT. This encodes CATSRDEARGDTQYF.